Included here is one T cell receptor beta chain sequence, with context. This entry is derived from a study of T cells in Graves' hyperthyroidism and ophthalmopathy. The CDR3 has 15 amino acids. The V and J ends lost 2 bases and 10 bases respectively, with 17 bases between them. From germline, CDR1 is MNHNS and CDR2 SASEGT. RNA transcripts yielded amplified TCR beta CDR3 regions. Carried out on the TCR CDR3, a first-round RT-PCR used the HTBI primer set. MiXCR, applied by TCRdb to the multiplex PCR reads, yields one record per CDR3 protein. The profile shows more than 350,000 distinct CDR3 sequences, about 15% of them singletons.

The sequenced sample was blood. V usage is TRBV6-1 and J usage is TRBJ1-4, with a tentative D call TRBD1 (6 bases). The TCR was taken from a woman aged 25 to 45 with Graves' ophthalmopathy. CDR3 loop: CASSETGAGAGKLFF. DNA for the CDR3: TGTGCCAGCAGTGAAACTGGGGCAGGGGCCGGAAAACTGTTTTTT.